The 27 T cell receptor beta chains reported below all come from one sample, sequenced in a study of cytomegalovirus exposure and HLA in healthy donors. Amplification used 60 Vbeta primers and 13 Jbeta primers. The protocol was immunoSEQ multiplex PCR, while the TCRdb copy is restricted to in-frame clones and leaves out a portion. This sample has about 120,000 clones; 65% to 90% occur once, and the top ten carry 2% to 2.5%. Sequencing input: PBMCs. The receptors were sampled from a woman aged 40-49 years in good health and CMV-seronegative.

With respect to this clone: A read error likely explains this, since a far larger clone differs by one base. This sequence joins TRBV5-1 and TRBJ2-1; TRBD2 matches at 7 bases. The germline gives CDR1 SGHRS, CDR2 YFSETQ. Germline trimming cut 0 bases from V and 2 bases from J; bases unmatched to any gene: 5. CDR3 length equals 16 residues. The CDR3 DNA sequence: TGCGCCAGCAGCTTGGGTAGCGGGCATCCCTACAATGAGCAGTTCTTC. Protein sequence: CASSLGSGHPYNEQFF.

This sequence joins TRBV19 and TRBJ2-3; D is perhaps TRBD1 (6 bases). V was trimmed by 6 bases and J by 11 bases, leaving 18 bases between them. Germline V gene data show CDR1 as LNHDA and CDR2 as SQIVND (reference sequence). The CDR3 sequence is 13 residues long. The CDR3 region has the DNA TGTGCCAGTAGCTCCGGACAGCTTGTGGAGCAGTATTTT. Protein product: CASSSGQLVEQYF.

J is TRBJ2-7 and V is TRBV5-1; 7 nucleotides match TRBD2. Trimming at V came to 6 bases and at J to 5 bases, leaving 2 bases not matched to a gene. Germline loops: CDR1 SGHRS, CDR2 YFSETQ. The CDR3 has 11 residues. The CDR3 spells CASTAGDEQYF. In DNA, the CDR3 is TGCGCCAGCACCGCGGGGGACGAGCAGTACTTC.

CDR3 loop: CASSYWGGTEAFF. Written as DNA, the CDR3 is TGTGCCAGCAGTTACTGGGGGGGCACTGAAGCTTTCTTT. The chain is built from TRBV6-6 and TRBJ1-1; possible D gene TRBD1, 5 bases. The germline V gene has CDR1 MNHNY and CDR2 SVGAGI (reference sequence). The length of the CDR3 is 13 residues. Trimming stripped 1 base from V and 4 bases from J, with 7 bases between.

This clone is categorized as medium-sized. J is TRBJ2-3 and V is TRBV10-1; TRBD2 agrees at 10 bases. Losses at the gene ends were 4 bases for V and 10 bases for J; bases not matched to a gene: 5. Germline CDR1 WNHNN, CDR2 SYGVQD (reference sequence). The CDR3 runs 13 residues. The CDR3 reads CASSGASGGSQYF. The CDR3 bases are TGCGCCAGCAGTGGGGCTAGCGGGGGCTCGCAGTATTTT.

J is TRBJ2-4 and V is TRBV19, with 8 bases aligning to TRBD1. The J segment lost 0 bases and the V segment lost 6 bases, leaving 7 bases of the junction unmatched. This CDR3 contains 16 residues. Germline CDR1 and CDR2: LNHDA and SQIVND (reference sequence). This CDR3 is CASSQRQGQAKNIQYF. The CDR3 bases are TGTGCCAGTAGCCAGAGACAGGGGCAAGCCAAAAACATTCAGTACTTC. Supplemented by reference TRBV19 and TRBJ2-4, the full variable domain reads DGGITQSPKYLFRKEGQNVTLSCEQNLNHDAMYWYRQDPGQGLRLIYYSQIVNDFQKGDIAEGYSVSREKKESFPLTVTSAQKNPTAFYLCASSQRQGQAKNIQYFGAGTRLSVL.

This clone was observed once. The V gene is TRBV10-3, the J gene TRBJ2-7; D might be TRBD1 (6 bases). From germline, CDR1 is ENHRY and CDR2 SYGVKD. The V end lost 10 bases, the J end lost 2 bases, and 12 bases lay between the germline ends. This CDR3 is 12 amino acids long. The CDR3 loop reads CATRGTAYEQYF. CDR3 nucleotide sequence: TGTGCCACGAGGGGGACGGCCTACGAGCAGTACTTC.

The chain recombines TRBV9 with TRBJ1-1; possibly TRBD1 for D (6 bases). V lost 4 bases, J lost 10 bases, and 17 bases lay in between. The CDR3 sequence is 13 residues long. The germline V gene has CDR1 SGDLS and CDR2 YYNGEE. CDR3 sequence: CASSRGGNYVAFF. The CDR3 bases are TGTGCCAGCAGCAGGGGGGGGAATTATGTAGCTTTCTTT.

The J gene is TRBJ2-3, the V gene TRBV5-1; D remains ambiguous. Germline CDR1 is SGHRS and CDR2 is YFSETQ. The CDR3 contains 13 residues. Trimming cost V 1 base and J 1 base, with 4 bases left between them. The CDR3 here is CASSLYGTDTQYF. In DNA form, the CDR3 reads TGCGCCAGCAGCTTGTATGGCACAGATACGCAGTATTTT.

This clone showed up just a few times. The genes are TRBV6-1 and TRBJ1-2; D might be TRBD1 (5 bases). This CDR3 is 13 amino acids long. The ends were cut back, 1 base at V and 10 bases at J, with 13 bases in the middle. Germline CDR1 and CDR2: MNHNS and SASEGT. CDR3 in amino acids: CASSEGDSVPYTF. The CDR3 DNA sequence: TGTGCCAGCAGTGAAGGGGACTCCGTCCCCTACACCTTC.

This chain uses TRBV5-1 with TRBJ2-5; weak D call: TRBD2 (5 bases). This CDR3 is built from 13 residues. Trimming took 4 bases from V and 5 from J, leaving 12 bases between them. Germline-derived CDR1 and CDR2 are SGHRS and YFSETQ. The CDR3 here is CASSRDPGETQYF. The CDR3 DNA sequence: TGCGCCAGCAGCCGGGATCCCGGCGAGACCCAGTACTTC.

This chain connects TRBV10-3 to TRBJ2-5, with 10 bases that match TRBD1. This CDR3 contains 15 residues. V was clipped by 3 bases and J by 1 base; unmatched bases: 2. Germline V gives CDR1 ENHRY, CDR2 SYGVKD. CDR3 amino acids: CAISERDRGQETQYF. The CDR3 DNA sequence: TGTGCCATCAGTGAAAGGGACAGGGGCCAAGAGACCCAGTACTTC.

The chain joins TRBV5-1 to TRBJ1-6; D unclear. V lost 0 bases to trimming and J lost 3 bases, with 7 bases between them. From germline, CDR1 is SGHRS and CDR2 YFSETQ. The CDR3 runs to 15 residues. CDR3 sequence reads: CASSLVSSYNSPLHF. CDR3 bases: TGCGCCAGCAGCTTGGTGTCCAGCTATAATTCACCCCTCCACTTT. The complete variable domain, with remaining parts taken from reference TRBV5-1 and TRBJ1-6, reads KAGVTQTPRYLIKTRGQQVTLSCSPISGHRSVSWYQQTPGQGLQFLFEYFSETQRNKGNFPGRFSGRQFSNSRSEMNVSTLELGDSALYLCASSLVSSYNSPLHFGNGTRLTVT.

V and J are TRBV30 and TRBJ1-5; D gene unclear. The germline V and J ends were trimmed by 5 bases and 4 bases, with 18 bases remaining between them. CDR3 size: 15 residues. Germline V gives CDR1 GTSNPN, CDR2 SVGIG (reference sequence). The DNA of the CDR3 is TGTGCCTGGGCTCCCTCGCAGGTACTTAATCAGCCCCAGCATTTT. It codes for CAWAPSQVLNQPQHF. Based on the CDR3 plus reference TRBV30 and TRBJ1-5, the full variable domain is SQTIHQWPATLVQPVGSPLSLECTVEGTSNPNLYWYRQAAGRGLQLLFYSVGIGQISSEVPQNLSASRPQDRQFILSSKKLLLSDSGFYLCAWAPSQVLNQPQHFGDGTRLSIL.

This CDR3 is CASSPTGGITDTQYF. CDR3 bases: TGTGCCAGCAGTCCGACAGGGGGGATCACAGATACGCAGTATTTT. The chain carries TRBV28 and TRBJ2-3, with 9 bases fitting TRBD1. Germline CDR1 MDHEN, CDR2 SYDVKM. This CDR3 contains 15 residues. Losses at the gene ends were 5 bases for V and 2 bases for J; bases not matched to a gene: 5.

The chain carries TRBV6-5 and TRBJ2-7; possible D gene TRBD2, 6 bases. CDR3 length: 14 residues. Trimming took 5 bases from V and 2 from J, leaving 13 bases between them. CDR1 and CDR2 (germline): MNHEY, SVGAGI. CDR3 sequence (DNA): TGTGCCAGCAGTAGGGGACTCGTCGCCTACGAGCAGTACTTC. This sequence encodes CASSRGLVAYEQYF.

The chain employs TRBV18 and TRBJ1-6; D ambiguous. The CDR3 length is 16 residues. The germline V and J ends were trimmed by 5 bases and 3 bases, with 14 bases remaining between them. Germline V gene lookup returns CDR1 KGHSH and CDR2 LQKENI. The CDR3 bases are TGTGCCAGCTCATCTGTGGCAAATTACTATAATTCACCCCTCCACTTT. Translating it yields CASSSVANYYNSPLHF.

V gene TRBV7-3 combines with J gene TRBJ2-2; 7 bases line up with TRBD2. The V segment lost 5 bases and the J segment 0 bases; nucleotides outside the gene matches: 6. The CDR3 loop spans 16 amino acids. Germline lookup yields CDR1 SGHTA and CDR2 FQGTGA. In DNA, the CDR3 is TGTGCCAGCAGCACACAACTAGCGTCGAACACCGGGGAGCTGTTTTTT. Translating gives CASSTQLASNTGELFF. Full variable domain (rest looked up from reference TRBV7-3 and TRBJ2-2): GAGVSQTPSNKVTEKGKYVELRCDPISGHTALYWYRQSLGQGPEFLIYFQGTGAADDSGLPNDRFFAVRPEGSVSTLKIQRTERGDSAVYLCASSTQLASNTGELFFGEGSRLTVL.

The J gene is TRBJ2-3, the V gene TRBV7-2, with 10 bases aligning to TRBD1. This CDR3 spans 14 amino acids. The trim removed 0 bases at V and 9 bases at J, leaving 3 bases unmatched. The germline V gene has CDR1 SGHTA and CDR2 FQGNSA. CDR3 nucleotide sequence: TGTGCCAGCAGCTTAGCGCAGGGACAGGGGACGCAGTATTTT. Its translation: CASSLAQGQGTQYF.

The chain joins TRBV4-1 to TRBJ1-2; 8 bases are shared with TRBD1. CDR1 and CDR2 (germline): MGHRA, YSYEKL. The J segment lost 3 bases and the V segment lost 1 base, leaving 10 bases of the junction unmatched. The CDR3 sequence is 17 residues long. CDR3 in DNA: TGCGCCAGCAGCCAAGTTCAGGGGGCCATACCTGACTATGGCTACACCTTC. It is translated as CASSQVQGAIPDYGYTF.

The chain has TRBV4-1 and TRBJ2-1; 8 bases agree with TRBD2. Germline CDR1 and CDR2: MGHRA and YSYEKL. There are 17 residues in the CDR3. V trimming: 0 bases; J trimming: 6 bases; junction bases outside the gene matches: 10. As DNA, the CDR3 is TGCGCCAGCAGCCAAGATCTTTTTCGGGAGGGCGGCAATGAGCAGTTCTTC. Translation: CASSQDLFREGGNEQFF.

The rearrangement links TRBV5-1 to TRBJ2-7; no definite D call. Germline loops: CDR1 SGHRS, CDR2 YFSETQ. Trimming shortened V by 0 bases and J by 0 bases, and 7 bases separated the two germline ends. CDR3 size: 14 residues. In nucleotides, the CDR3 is TGCGCCAGCAGCTTGGCGCCCGGCTCCTACGAGCAGTACTTC. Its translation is CASSLAPGSYEQYF.

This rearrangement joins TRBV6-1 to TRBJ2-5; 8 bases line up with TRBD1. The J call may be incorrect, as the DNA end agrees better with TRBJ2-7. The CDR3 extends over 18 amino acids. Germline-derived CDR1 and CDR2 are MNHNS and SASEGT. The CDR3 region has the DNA TGTGCCAGCAGTGAACGGGTTAATACAGGGGGATCGTCCTACGAGCAGTACTTC. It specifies CASSERVNTGGSSYEQYF.

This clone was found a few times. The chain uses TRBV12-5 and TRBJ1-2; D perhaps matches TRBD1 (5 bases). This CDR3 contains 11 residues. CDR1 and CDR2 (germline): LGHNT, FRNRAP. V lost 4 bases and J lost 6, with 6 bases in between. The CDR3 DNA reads TGTGCTAGTGGTTCGGGGGATGGCTACACCTTC. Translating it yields CASGSGDGYTF.

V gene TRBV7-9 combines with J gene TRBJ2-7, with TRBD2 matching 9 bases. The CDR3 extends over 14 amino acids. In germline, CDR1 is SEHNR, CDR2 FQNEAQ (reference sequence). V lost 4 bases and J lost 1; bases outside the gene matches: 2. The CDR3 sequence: CASSSTSGSYEQYF. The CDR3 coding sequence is TGTGCCAGCAGCTCGACTAGCGGATCCTACGAGCAGTACTTC.

The chain's CDR3 is CASGGEGQTYEQYF. The CDR3 region has the DNA TGTGCCAGCGGCGGAGAGGGACAAACCTACGAGCAGTACTTC. The rearrangement links TRBV5-6 to TRBJ2-7; a weak D match, TRBD1 (6 bases). CDR1 is SGHDT, CDR2 YYEEEE, per germline. Trimming stripped 7 bases from V and 2 bases from J, with 16 bases between. CDR3 size: 14 residues.

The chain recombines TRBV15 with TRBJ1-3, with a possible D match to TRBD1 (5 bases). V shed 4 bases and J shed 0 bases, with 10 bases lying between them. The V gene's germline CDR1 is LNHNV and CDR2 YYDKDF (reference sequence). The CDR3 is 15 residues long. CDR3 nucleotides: TGTGCCACCAGCATTACAGGATACTCTGGAAACACCATATATTTT. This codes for CATSITGYSGNTIYF.